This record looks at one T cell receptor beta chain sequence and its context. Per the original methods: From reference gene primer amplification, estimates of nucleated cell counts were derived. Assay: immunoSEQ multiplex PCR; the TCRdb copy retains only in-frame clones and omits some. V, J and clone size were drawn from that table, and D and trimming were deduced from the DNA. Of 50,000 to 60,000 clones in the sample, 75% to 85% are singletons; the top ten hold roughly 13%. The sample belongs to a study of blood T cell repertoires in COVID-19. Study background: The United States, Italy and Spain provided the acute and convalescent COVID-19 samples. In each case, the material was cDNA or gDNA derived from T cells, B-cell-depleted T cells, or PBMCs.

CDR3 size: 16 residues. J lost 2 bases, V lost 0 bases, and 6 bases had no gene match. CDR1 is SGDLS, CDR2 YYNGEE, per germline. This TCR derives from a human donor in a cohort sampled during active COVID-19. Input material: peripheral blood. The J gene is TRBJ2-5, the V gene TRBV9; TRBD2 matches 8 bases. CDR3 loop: CASSVDPLAGQETQYF. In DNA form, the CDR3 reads TGTGCCAGCAGCGTAGATCCGCTAGCGGGTCAAGAGACCCAGTACTTC.